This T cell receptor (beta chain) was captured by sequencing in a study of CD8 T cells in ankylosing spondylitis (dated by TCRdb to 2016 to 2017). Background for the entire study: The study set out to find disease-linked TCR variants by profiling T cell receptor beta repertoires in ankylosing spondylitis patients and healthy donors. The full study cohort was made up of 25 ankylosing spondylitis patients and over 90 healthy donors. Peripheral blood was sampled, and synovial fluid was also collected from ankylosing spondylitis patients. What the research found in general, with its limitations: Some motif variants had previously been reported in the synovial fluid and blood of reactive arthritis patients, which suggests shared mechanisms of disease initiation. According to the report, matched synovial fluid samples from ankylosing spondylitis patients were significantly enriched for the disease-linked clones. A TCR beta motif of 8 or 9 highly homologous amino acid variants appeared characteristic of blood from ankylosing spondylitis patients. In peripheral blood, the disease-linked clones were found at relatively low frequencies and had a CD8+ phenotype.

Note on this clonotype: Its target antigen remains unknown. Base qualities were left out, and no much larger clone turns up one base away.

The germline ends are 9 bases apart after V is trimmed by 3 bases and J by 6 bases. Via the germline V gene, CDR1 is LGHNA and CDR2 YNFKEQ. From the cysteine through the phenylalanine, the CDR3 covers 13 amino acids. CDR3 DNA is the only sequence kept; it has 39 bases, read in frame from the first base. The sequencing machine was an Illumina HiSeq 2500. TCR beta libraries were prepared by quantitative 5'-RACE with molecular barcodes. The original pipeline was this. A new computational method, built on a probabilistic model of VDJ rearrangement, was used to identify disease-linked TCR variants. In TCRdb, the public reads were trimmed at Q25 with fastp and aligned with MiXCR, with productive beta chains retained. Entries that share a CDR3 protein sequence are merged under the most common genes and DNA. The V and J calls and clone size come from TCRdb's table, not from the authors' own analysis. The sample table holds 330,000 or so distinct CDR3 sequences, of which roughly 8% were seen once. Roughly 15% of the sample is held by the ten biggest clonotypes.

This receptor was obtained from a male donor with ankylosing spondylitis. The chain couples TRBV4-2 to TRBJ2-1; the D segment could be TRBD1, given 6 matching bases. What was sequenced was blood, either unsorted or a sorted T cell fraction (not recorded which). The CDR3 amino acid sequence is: CASSQEQGNEQFF. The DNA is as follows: TGTGCCAGCAGCCAGGAACAGGGCAATGAGCAGTTCTTC.